These 32 T cell receptor beta chains originate from one sample sequenced in a study of somatic reversion in DOCK8 deficiency. TRB libraries came from one-step amplicon PCR on approximately 98 ng genomic DNA with EuroClonality-NGS primers. Using its own MiXCR run on the multiplex PCR reads, TCRdb lists one record per CDR3 protein. The sample yields around 1,400 distinct CDR3 sequences, approximately 26% seen once. Sequenced material: peripheral blood. These receptors were obtained from a human donor with DOCK8 deficiency.

This chain uses TRBV27 with TRBJ2-7, with a tentative D call TRBD2 (5 bases). The CDR3 runs 15 residues. Germline V CDR1 and CDR2: MNHEY, SMNVEV (reference sequence). Trimming removed 3 bases from V and 9 bases from J, with 21 bases in between. CDR3 in DNA: TGTGCCAGCAGTTTGCATGGTGGGCCTTCACGGGGGCAGTACTTC. Its translation is CASSLHGGPSRGQYF.

About this clonotype itself: Just one base apart from a much larger clone, this may be a read error. The V call is TRBV7-8, the J call TRBJ2-7, with D perhaps matching TRBD2 (5 bases). The CDR3 is made up of 12 amino acids. Germline values: CDR1 SGHVS, CDR2 FQNEAQ. The CDR3 here is CASSLVSWEQCF. DNA for the CDR3: TGTGCCAGCAGCTTAGTATCATGGGAGCAGTGCTTC.

This clonotype was counted at least ten times. The V call is TRBV3-1, the J call TRBJ1-2; D gene uncertain. Trimming stripped 6 bases from V and 4 bases from J, with 21 bases between. The CDR3 totals 16 residues. Germline CDR1 reads LGHDT; CDR2 reads YNNKEL (reference sequence). CDR3 protein: CASSDGRTGPLYGYTF. CDR3 DNA: TGTGCCAGCAGTGACGGACGTACGGGCCCCCTCTATGGCTACACCTTC.

This clonotype has a count of ten or more. This chain joins TRBV30 and TRBJ2-1, with a weak D call TRBD2 (6 bases). Germline values: CDR1 GTSNPN, CDR2 SVGIG (reference sequence). The CDR3 runs 12 residues. V was cut by 7 bases and J by 7 bases, with 14 bases left in between. The chain's CDR3 is CASSGRGNEQFF. CDR3 sequence (DNA): TGTGCCTCCTCCGGGAGAGGGAATGAGCAGTTCTTC.

The chain combines TRBV4-1 with TRBJ1-2; TRBD1 aligns across 8 bases. Unmatched junction bases numbered 6, after V lost 3 bases and J lost 3 bases. Germline loops: CDR1 MGHRA, CDR2 YSYEKL. This CDR3 is built from 15 residues. CDR3 sequence reads: CASSQLTTGDYGYTF. In DNA form, the CDR3 reads TGCGCCAGCAGCCAGCTTACGACAGGGGACTATGGCTACACCTTC.

Judged by abundance, this clonotype is medium-sized. This chain uses TRBV7-8 with TRBJ1-1; tentative D call: TRBD1 (6 bases). Germline V lookup: CDR1 SGHVS, CDR2 FQNEAQ. Trimming cost V 5 bases and J 6 bases, with 16 bases left between them. The CDR3 length is 14 residues. As DNA, the CDR3 is TGTGCCAGCAGCCCCCTCCGACAGGACGCTGAAGCTTTCTTT. Amino acids: CASSPLRQDAEAFF.

The chain couples TRBV20-1 to TRBJ1-2; D unresolved. Germline values: CDR1 DFQATT, CDR2 SNEGSKA (reference sequence). V was shortened by 6 bases and J by 2 bases, with 10 bases between the two germline ends. The CDR3 totals 12 residues. CDR3 nucleotide sequence: TGCAGTGCCCCTGAAAGGAACTATGGCTACACCTTC. Its translation is CSAPERNYGYTF.

This clonotype is termed large. The chain recombines TRBV12-3 or TRBV12-4 with TRBJ1-1; 7 positions agree with TRBD1. V shed 3 bases, J shed 8 bases, and the junction held 12 bases outside the gene matches. The CDR3 has 15 amino acids. CDR3 nucleotides: TGTGCCAGCAGTTTGACAGGGAGCTCGCTTAACGAAGCTTTCTTT. As protein: CASSLTGSSLNEAFF.

The table lists this clonotype with a few counts. The rearrangement joins TRBV6-2 or TRBV6-3 to TRBJ1-4, with no clear D. V dropped 2 bases and J dropped 7 bases, with 14 bases sitting between them. Germline-derived CDR1 and CDR2 are MNHEY and SVGEGT. CDR3 length equals 15 residues. The CDR3 nucleotides read TGTGCCAGCAGTTACACCCGGCGGGTTGGTGAAAAACTGTTTTTT. Translation gives CASSYTRRVGEKLFF.

This rearrangement joins TRBV18 to TRBJ1-1; tentatively, D is TRBD1 (5 bases). The V and J ends lost 1 base and 1 base respectively, with 7 bases between them. Germline V CDR1 and CDR2: KGHSH, LQKENI. The CDR3 has 14 residues. The CDR3 DNA sequence: TGTGCCAGCTCACCACGAGACAGGAACACTGAAGCTTTCTTT. It yields the protein CASSPRDRNTEAFF.

The chain carries TRBV6-2 or TRBV6-3 and TRBJ2-3; no definite D call. There are 12 residues in the CDR3. V was cut by 7 bases and J by 6 bases, with 11 bases left in between. The V gene's germline CDR1 is MNHEY and CDR2 SVGEGT. The CDR3 region has the DNA TGTGCCAGCAAGGCCACCTCGGATACGCAGTATTTT. Its translation: CASKATSDTQYF.

This clonotype was counted ten times or more. This rearrangement joins TRBV20-1 to TRBJ1-6, with 8 bases aligning to TRBD1. The CDR3 has 13 amino acids. After removal of 6 bases from V and 6 bases from J, the junction contained 4 bases not matched to a gene. From germline, CDR1 is DFQATT and CDR2 SNEGSKA (reference sequence). CDR3 in amino acids: CSALTGANSPLHF. As DNA, the CDR3 is TGCAGTGCCTTGACAGGGGCTAATTCACCCCTCCACTTT.

By proportion, this clonotype is medium-sized. CDR3 sequence (DNA): TGTGCCAGCAGCCTACGGACAGGGAACTTATGGTATGGCTACACCTTC. The encoded protein is CASSLRTGNLWYGYTF. The V gene is TRBV5-6, the J gene TRBJ1-2; 8 nucleotides agree with TRBD1. Germline trimming cut 4 bases from V and 5 bases from J; bases unmatched to any gene: 13. The CDR3 sequence is 16 residues long. Germline lookup yields CDR1 SGHDT and CDR2 YYEEEE.

This clonotype is categorized as medium-sized. V and J are TRBV19 and TRBJ2-7; 9 bases match TRBD1. Germline V gene data show CDR1 as LNHDA and CDR2 as SQIVND (reference sequence). Trimming cost V 5 bases and J 0 bases; bases outside gene matches: 11. The CDR3 length is 17 residues. Here the CDR3 DNA reads TGTGCCAGTAGTCTTTACCCCGGGACAGGGTCCTCCTACGAGCAGTACTTC. Encoded protein: CASSLYPGTGSSYEQYF.

V usage is TRBV5-6 and J usage is TRBJ1-1; D unresolved. CDR1 and CDR2 from the germline V gene are SGHDT and YYEEEE. This CDR3 has 17 amino acids. V shed 3 bases and J shed 6 bases, with 24 bases lying between them. The CDR3 sequence is CASSYGGVPKGSAEAFF. The CDR3 nucleotides are TGTGCCAGCAGCTACGGAGGTGTGCCCAAAGGTTCCGCTGAAGCTTTCTTT. The full variable domain, its missing parts supplied by reference TRBV5-6 and TRBJ1-1, is DAGVTQSPTHLIKTRGQQVTLRCSPKSGHDTVSWYQQALGQGPQFIFQYYEEEERQRGNFPDRFSGHQFPNYSSELNVNALLLGDSALYLCASSYGGVPKGSAEAFFGQGTRLTVV.

This clonotype is medium-sized (0.01 to 0.1%). This chain connects TRBV5-1 to TRBJ1-1; D ambiguous. The V gene lost 3 bases and the J gene lost 1 base, with 10 bases spanning the gap. The CDR3 runs to 14 residues. Germline CDR1 SGHRS, CDR2 YFSETQ. DNA for the CDR3: TGCGCCAGCAGCTCAACGGTGGGGAACACTGAAGCTTTCTTT. This encodes CASSSTVGNTEAFF. The whole variable domain, remainder taken from reference TRBV5-1 and TRBJ1-1, is KAGVTQTPRYLIKTRGQQVTLSCSPISGHRSVSWYQQTPGQGLQFLFEYFSETQRNKGNFPGRFSGRQFSNSRSEMNVSTLELGDSALYLCASSSTVGNTEAFFGQGTRLTVV.

This clonotype is labeled large. The chain is built from TRBV5-6 and TRBJ1-5; D perhaps matches TRBD1 (5 bases). This CDR3 has 13 residues. Germline lookup yields CDR1 SGHDT and CDR2 YYEEEE. V lost 1 base, J lost 6 bases, and 8 bases lay in between. CDR3 loop: CASSLSGAQPQHF. In nucleotides, the CDR3 is TGTGCCAGCAGCTTGTCCGGGGCTCAGCCCCAGCATTTT. Looking up the rest from reference TRBV5-6 and TRBJ1-5 gives the full variable domain: DAGVTQSPTHLIKTRGQQVTLRCSPKSGHDTVSWYQQALGQGPQFIFQYYEEEERQRGNFPDRFSGHQFPNYSSELNVNALLLGDSALYLCASSLSGAQPQHFGDGTRLSIL.

In this sample, this clonotype is medium-sized (0.01 to 0.1%). The chain carries TRBV19 and TRBJ1-2; D not resolved. The CDR3 covers 12 residues. Trimming removed 2 bases at V and 2 bases at J, with 3 bases between. Germline V gene lookup returns CDR1 LNHDA and CDR2 SQIVND (reference sequence). Here the CDR3 DNA reads TGTGCCAGTAGTATACGGAACTATGGCTACACCTTC. Translating it yields CASSIRNYGYTF. The whole variable domain, remainder taken from reference TRBV19 and TRBJ1-2, is DGGITQSPKYLFRKEGQNVTLSCEQNLNHDAMYWYRQDPGQGLRLIYYSQIVNDFQKGDIAEGYSVSREKKESFPLTVTSAQKNPTAFYLCASSIRNYGYTFGSGTRLTVV.

This clonotype was detected many times. The chain employs TRBV7-9 and TRBJ1-2; no firm D call. This CDR3 region has 14 residues. CDR1 SEHNR and CDR2 FQNEAQ come from the germline V gene (reference sequence). With 0 bases removed from V and 6 bases from J, the gap between germline ends came to 11 bases. The CDR3 sequence: CASSLAGSRHGYTF. The CDR3 DNA is TGTGCCAGCAGCTTAGCTGGAAGCAGACATGGCTACACCTTC.

Worth noting for this clonotype: This may be a read error, as it is one base from a much larger clone. V gene TRBV27 combines with J gene TRBJ1-2, with TRBD1 identical over 7 bases. The CDR3 is 19 residues long. Germline trimming cut 5 bases from V and 4 bases from J; bases unmatched to any gene: 22. Per germline, CDR1 MNHEY and CDR2 SMNVEV (reference sequence). Here the CDR3 reads CASSPMIMRKEGAGYGYTF. The CDR3, as DNA: TGTGCCAGCAGTCCAATGATTATGAGGAAAGAGGGGGCTGGCTATGGCTACACCTTC.

This clonotype was seen only a few times. This chain uses TRBV7-9 with TRBJ2-7; TRBD1 aligns across 11 bases. This CDR3 contains 17 residues. The V gene end was trimmed by 4 bases and the J gene end by 2 bases; junction bases not matched to a gene: 10. From germline, CDR1 is SEHNR and CDR2 FQNEAQ (reference sequence). The CDR3 DNA sequence: TGTGCCAGCAGCTCCGGGACAGGGGGACAGAGCACCTACGAGCAGTACTTC. This translates into CASSSGTGGQSTYEQYF.

This clonotype has a handful of counts. The rearrangement uses TRBV2 and TRBJ2-7, with D perhaps TRBD1 or TRBD2 (5 bases each). Looked up from germline, CDR1 is SNHLY and CDR2 is FYNNEI. Deletions cut 8 bases from V and 2 bases from J, with 19 bases between. The CDR3 consists of 15 residues. The CDR3 spells CASARGRGWAYEQYF. The CDR3 nucleotides read TGTGCCAGCGCGAGGGGAAGGGGATGGGCCTACGAGCAGTACTTC.

The chain employs TRBV28 and TRBJ2-1; D assignment may be TRBD1 or TRBD2 (5 bases each). Trimming removed 5 bases from V and 5 bases from J, with 16 bases in between. The CDR3 contains 15 residues. The germline V gene has CDR1 MDHEN and CDR2 SYDVKM. Here the CDR3 reads CASSGAGTKNNEQFF. The CDR3 DNA reads TGTGCCAGCAGTGGGGCCGGGACGAAAAACAATGAGCAGTTCTTC.

The chain has TRBV20-1 and TRBJ2-1; 9 nucleotides agree with TRBD1. Germline V CDR1 and CDR2: DFQATT, SNEGSKA (reference sequence). V was pared by 3 bases and J by 7 bases, with 7 bases of the junction left unmatched. This CDR3 comprises 14 residues. CDR3 bases: TGCAGTGCTAGGATAACAGGGGGCGGGAATGAGCAGTTCTTC. It codes for CSARITGGGNEQFF.

The chain uses TRBV5-4 and TRBJ2-7; no clear D. Trimming stripped 4 bases from V and 5 bases from J, with 16 bases between. The CDR3 length is 14 residues. The germline CDR1 and CDR2 sequences are SGHNT and YYREEE (reference sequence). The CDR3 spells CASSPVIDGDEQYF. In DNA, the CDR3 is TGTGCCAGCAGCCCTGTGATAGATGGGGACGAGCAGTACTTC.

This chain joins TRBV4-1 and TRBJ1-6; D is uncertain. From germline, CDR1 is MGHRA and CDR2 YSYEKL. Trimming took off 0 bases at V and 0 bases at J, with 6 bases between the two ends. The CDR3 runs 16 residues. CDR3 protein: CASSQEPSSYNSPLHF. As DNA, the CDR3 is TGCGCCAGCAGCCAAGAACCGAGCTCCTATAATTCACCCCTCCACTTT.

This clonotype showed up just a few times. The V call is TRBV4-1, the J call TRBJ1-2; D is unclear. Per the germline V gene, CDR1 is MGHRA and CDR2 is YSYEKL. The CDR3 sequence is 14 residues long. V was shortened by 1 base and J by 1 base, with 7 bases between the two germline ends. CDR3 nucleotide sequence: TGCGCCAGCAGCCAAGTCTCGGGTAACTATGGCTACACCTTC. This gives the protein CASSQVSGNYGYTF.

This clonotype has a handful of counts. The V gene is TRBV6-1, the J gene TRBJ2-7; TRBD1 matches at 7 bases. This CDR3 has 14 amino acids. The V segment lost 8 bases and the J segment 0 bases; nucleotides outside the gene matches: 7. Germline CDR1 is MNHNS and CDR2 is SASEGT. The CDR3 sequence: CASHRGDSSYEQYF. CDR3 coding DNA: TGTGCCAGCCACAGGGGCGATAGCTCCTACGAGCAGTACTTC.

This clonotype turned up a few times. V and J are TRBV20-1 and TRBJ1-4; 7 bases are a match to TRBD1. V lost 3 bases, J lost 0 bases, and 7 bases stayed unmatched. The germline CDR1 and CDR2 sequences are DFQATT and SNEGSKA (reference sequence). The CDR3 has 16 residues. This CDR3 reads CSARGGGPATNEKLFF. Written as DNA, the CDR3 is TGCAGTGCTAGGGGAGGGGGCCCAGCAACTAATGAAAAACTGTTTTTT.

With respect to this clonotype: A much larger clone differs by one base, so this may be a read error. The chain uses TRBV6-5 and TRBJ1-3; D is unclear. Germline CDR1 is MNHEY and CDR2 is SVGAGI. This CDR3 spans 16 amino acids. This CDR3 reads CAGSYSLGSSGNTIYF. The CDR3 DNA reads TGTGCCGGCAGTTACTCCCTAGGAAGCTCTGGAAACACCATATATTTT.

This chain joins TRBV6-5 and TRBJ2-1, with D possibly being TRBD1 or TRBD2 (5 bases each). Germline CDR1 and CDR2: MNHEY and SVGAGI. Deletions cut 8 bases from V and 10 bases from J, with 24 bases between. CDR3 length: 15 amino acids. CDR3 nucleotides: TGTGCCAGCTTACGAAAGGGACGCCTCGAGAAAGAGCAGTTCTTC. Its translation: CASLRKGRLEKEQFF.

The chain joins TRBV9 to TRBJ1-4, with 7 nucleotides matching TRBD1. The trim removed 3 bases at V and 0 bases at J, leaving 5 bases unmatched. The germline gives CDR1 SGDLS, CDR2 YYNGEE. The CDR3 has 16 residues. CDR3 bases: TGTGCCAGCAGCGCCCTCGGGACAGCAACTAATGAAAAACTGTTTTTT. This translates into CASSALGTATNEKLFF.